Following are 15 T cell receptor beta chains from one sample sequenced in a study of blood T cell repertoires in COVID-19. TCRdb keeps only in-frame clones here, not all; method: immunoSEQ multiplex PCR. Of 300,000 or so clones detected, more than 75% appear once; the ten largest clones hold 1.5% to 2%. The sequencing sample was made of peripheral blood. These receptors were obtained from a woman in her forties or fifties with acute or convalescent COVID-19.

CDR3 nucleotide sequence: TGTGCCAGCAGTTCGTCCGGGACAGGGAACCACTACGAGCAGTACTTC. Residues: CASSSSGTGNHYEQYF. The chain carries TRBV27 and TRBJ2-7, with TRBD1 identical over 9 bases. Looked up from germline, CDR1 is MNHEY and CDR2 is SMNVEV (reference sequence). The CDR3 is made up of 16 amino acids. V lost 4 bases, J lost 3 bases, and 10 bases stayed unmatched.

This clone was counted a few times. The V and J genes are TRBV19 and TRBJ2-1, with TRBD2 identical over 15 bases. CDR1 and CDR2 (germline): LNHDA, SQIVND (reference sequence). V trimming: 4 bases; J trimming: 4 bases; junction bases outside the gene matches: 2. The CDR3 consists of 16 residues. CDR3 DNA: TGTGCCAGTAGTAAAGGACTAGCGGGAGGGTACAATGAGCAGTTCTTC. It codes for CASSKGLAGGYNEQFF.

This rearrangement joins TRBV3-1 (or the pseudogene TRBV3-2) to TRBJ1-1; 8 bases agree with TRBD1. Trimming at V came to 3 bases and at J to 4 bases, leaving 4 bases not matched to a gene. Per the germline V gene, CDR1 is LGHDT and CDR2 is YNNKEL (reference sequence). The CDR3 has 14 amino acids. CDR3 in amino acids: CASSHWTGTTEAFF. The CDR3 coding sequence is TGTGCCAGCAGCCACTGGACAGGGACCACTGAAGCTTTCTTT.

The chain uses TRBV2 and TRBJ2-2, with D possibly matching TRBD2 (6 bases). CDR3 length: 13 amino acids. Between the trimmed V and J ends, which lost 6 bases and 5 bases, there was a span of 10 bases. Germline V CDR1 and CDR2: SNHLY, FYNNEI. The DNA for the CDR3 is TGTGCCAGCAGGGCGGGACCGACCGGGGAGCTGTTTTTT. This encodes CASRAGPTGELFF.

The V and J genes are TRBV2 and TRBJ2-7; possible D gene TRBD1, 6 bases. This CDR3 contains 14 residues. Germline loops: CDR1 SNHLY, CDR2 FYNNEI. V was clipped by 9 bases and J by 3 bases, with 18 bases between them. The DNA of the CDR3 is TGTGCCAGTCCCAAGAGGGACATGATCTACGAGCAGTACTTC. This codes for CASPKRDMIYEQYF.

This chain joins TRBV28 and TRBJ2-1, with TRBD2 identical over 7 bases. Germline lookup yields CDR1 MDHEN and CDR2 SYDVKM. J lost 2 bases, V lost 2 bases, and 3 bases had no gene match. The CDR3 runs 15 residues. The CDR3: CASSLGGTTYNEQFF. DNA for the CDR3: TGTGCCAGCAGTTTAGGGGGGACTACCTACAATGAGCAGTTCTTC.

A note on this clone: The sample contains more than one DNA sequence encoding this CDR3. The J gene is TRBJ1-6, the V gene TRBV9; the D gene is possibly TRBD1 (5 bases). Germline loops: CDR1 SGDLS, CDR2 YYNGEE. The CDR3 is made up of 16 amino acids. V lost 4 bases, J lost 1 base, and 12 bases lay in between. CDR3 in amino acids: CASSPSGGSYNSPLHF. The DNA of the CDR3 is TGTGCCAGCAGCCCCAGCGGGGGGTCCTATAATTCACCCCTCCACTTT.

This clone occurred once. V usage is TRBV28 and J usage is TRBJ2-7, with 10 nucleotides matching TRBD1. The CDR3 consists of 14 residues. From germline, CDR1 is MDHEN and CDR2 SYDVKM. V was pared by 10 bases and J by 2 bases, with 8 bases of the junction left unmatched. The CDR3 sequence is CATLPGTGAYEQYF. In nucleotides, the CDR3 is TGTGCCACCCTTCCCGGGACAGGGGCCTACGAGCAGTACTTC.

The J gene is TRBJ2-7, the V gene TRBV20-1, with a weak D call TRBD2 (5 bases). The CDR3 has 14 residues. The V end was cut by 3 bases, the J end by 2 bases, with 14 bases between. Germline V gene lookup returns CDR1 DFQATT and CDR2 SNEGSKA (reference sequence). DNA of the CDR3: TGCAGTGCTAGTTGGGCAACGGGGACCTACGAGCAGTACTTC. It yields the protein CSASWATGTYEQYF.

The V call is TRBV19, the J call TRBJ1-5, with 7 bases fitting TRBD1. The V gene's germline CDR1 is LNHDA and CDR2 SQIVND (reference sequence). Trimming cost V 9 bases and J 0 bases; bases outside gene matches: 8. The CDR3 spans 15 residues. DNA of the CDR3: TGTGCCAGCACCCGGACAGGAAGTAGCAATCAGCCCCAGCATTTT. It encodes CASTRTGSSNQPQHF.

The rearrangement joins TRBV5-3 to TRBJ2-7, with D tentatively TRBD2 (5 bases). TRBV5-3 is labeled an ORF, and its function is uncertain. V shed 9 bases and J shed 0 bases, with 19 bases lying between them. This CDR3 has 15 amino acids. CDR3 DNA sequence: TGTGCCAAAAACCCCAGCACGGGGTCCTCCTACGAGCAGTACTTC. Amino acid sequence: CAKNPSTGSSYEQYF.

For the CDR3, the DNA is TGTGCCACCAGTGACCCACCGAGACAGGGGGGCGACGAAAAACTGTTTTTT. It codes for CATSDPPRQGGDEKLFF. This chain uses TRBV24-1 with TRBJ1-4; 9 bases match TRBD1. V dropped 4 bases and J dropped 8; count of bases not matched to a gene: 13. CDR1 KGHDR and CDR2 SFDVKD come from the germline V gene. The CDR3 contains 17 residues.

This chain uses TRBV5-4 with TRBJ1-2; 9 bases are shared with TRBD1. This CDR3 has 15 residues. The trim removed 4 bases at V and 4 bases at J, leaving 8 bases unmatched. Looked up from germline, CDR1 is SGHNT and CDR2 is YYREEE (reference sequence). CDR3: CASSTVGQGPYGYTF. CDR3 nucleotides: TGTGCCAGCAGCACTGTGGGACAGGGCCCCTATGGCTACACCTTC.

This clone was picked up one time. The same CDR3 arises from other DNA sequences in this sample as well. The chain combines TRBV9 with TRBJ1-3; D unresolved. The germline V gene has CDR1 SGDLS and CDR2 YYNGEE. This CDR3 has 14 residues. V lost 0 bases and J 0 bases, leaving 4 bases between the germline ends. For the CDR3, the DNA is TGTGCCAGCAGCGTAGTTAGCTCTGGAAACACCATATATTTT. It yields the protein CASSVVSSGNTIYF.

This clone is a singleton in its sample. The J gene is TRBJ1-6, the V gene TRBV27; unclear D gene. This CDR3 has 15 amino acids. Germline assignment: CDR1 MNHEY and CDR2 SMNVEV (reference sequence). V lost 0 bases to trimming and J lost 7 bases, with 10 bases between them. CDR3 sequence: CASSLSGVGNSPLHF. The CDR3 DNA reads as TGTGCCAGCAGTTTATCCGGGGTAGGCAATTCACCCCTCCACTTT.